The source of this TCR beta chain is a study of T cell responses to AZD1222 COVID-19 vaccine. V was cut by 0 bases and J by 1 base, with 7 bases left in between. The CDR3 totals 14 residues. The germline V gene encodes CDR1 SGHRS and CDR2 YFSETQ. Measured with immunoSEQ multiplex PCR; TCRdb has only the in-frame clones, and not every one. The sample yields approximately 140,000 clones, about 94% seen once. J is TRBJ1-1 and V is TRBV5-1; no definite D call. Sample: peripheral blood, taken 28 days after the second AZD1222 dose. The receptor's source is an adult who received the AZD1222 COVID-19 vaccine. The CDR3 DNA reads TGCGCCAGCAGCTTGGTTCCAGGGAACACTGAAGCTTTCTTT. Amino acids: CASSLVPGNTEAFF.